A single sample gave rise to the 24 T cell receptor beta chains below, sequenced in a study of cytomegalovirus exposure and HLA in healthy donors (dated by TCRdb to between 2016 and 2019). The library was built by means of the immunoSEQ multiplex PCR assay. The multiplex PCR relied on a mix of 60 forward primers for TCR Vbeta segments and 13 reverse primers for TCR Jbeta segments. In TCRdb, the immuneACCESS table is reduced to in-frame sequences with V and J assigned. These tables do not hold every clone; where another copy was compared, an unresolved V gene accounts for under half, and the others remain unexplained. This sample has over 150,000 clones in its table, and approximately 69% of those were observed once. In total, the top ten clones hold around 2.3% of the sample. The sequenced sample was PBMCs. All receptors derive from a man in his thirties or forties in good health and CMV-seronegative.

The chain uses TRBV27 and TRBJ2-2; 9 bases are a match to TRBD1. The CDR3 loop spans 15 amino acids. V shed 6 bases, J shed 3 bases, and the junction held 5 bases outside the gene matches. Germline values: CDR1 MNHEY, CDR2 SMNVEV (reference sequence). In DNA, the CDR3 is TGTGCCAGCAGGACAGGGGGAGGGTACACCGGGGAGCTGTTTTTT. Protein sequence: CASRTGGGYTGELFF.

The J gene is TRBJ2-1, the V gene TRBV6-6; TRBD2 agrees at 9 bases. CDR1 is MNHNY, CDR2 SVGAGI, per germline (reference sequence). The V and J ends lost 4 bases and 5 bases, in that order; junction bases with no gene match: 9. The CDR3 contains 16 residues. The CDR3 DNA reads TGTGCCAGCAGTTTCCCTAGCGGGGCCCGGAACAATGAGCAGTTCTTC. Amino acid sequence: CASSFPSGARNNEQFF.

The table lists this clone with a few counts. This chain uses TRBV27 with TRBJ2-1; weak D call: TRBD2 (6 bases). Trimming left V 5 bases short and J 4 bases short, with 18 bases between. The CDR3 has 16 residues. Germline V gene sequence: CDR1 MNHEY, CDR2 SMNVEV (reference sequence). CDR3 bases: TGTGCCAGCAGTCCAGGAGGGGCTAGTAGGTACAATGAGCAGTTCTTC. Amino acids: CASSPGGASRYNEQFF.

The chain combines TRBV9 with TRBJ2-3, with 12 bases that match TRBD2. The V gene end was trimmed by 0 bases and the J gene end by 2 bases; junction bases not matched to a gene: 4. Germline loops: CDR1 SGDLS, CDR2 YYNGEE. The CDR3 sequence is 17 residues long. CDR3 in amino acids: CASSVEPSGGATDTQYF. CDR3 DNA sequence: TGTGCCAGCAGCGTAGAGCCTAGCGGGGGGGCCACAGATACGCAGTATTTT.

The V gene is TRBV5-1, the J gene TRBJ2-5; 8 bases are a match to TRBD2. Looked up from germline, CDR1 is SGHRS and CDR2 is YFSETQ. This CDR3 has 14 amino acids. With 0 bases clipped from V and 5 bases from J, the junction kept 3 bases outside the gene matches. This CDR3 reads CASSLGLASETQYF. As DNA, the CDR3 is TGCGCCAGCAGCTTGGGACTAGCGTCGGAGACCCAGTACTTC.

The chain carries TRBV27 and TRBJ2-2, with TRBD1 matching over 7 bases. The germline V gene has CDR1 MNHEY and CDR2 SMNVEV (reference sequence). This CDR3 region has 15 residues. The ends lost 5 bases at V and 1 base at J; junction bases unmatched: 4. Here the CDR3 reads CASSPGTENTGELFF. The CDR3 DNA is TGTGCCAGCAGTCCAGGGACAGAGAACACCGGGGAGCTGTTTTTT.

CDR3: CASSLVSRRITGYEQYF. As DNA, the CDR3 is TGTGCCAGCAGCTTAGTATCCCGACGGATAACAGGCTACGAGCAGTACTTC. The V call is TRBV11-2, the J call TRBJ2-7; weak D call: TRBD1 (5 bases). Germline loops: CDR1 SGHAT, CDR2 FQNNGV. Trimming shortened V by 1 base and J by 3 bases, and 19 bases separated the two germline ends. The CDR3 has 17 amino acids.

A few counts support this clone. CDR3 protein: CASSESGQGSYEQYF. The CDR3 nucleotides read TGTGCCAGCAGTGAATCGGGACAGGGGTCCTACGAGCAGTACTTC. The V and J genes are TRBV25-1 and TRBJ2-7, with 10 bases aligning to TRBD1. The CDR3 length is 15 residues. The germline CDR1 and CDR2 sequences are MGHDK and SYGVNS. V was pared by 1 base and J by 1 base, with 1 base of the junction left unmatched.

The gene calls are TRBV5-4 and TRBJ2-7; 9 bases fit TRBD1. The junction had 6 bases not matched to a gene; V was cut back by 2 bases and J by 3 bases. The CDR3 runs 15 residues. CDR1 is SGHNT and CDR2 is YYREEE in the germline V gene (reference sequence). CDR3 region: CASSFGQGTYYEQYF. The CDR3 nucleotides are TGTGCCAGCAGCTTCGGACAGGGGACTTACTACGAGCAGTACTTC.

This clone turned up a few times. This CDR3 reads CASSQGLAGVSYNEQFF. The CDR3 region has the DNA TGTGCCAGCAGCCAAGGGCTAGCGGGGGTTTCCTACAATGAGCAGTTCTTC. The chain links TRBV4-2 to TRBJ2-1; 10 bases are shared with TRBD2. Trimming took 1 base from V and 1 from J; bases not matched to a gene: 4. The CDR3 consists of 17 residues. Germline CDR1 is LGHNA and CDR2 is YNFKEQ.

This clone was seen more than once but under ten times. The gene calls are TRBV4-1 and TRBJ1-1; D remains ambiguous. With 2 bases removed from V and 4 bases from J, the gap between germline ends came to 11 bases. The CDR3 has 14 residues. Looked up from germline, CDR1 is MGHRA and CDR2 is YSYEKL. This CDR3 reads CASSQSGLGTEAFF. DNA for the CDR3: TGCGCCAGCAGCCAATCTGGGCTTGGCACTGAAGCTTTCTTT.

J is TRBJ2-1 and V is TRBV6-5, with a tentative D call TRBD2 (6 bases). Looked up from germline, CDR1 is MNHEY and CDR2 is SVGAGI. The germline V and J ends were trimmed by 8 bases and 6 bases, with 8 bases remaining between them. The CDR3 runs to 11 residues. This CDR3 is CASRSGNEQFF. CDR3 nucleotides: TGTGCCAGCCGTAGCGGCAATGAGCAGTTCTTC.

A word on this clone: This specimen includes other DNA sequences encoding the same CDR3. CDR3 protein: CASSLTSGDTDTQYF. CDR3 nucleotides: TGTGCCAGCAGTTTAACTAGCGGGGACACAGATACGCAGTATTTT. The chain links TRBV7-9 to TRBJ2-3; TRBD2 agrees at 10 bases. Per germline, CDR1 SEHNR and CDR2 FQNEAQ (reference sequence). CDR3 length: 15 amino acids. The junction had 5 bases not matched to a gene; V was cut back by 6 bases and J by 2 bases.

The CDR3 coding sequence is TGTGCCAGCAGCCCCCACTGGCTAGCGGGGGGGAATGAGCAGTTCTTC. It specifies CASSPHWLAGGNEQFF. The V and J genes are TRBV11-2 and TRBJ2-1; 12 positions match TRBD2. The V gene end was trimmed by 5 bases and the J gene end by 7 bases; junction bases not matched to a gene: 9. The CDR3 runs to 16 residues. Germline assignment: CDR1 SGHAT and CDR2 FQNNGV.

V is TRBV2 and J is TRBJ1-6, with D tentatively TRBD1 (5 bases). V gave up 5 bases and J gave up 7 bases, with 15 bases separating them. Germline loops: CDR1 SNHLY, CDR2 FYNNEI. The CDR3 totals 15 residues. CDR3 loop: CASSLQRGDNSPLHF. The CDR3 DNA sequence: TGTGCCAGCAGTCTACAACGGGGGGACAATTCACCCCTCCACTTT.

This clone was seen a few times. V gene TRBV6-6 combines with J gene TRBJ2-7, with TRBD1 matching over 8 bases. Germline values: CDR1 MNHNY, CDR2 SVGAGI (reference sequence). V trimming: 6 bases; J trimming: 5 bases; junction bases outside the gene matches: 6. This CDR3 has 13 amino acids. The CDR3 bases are TGTGCCAGCAGCCGGACAGGGAAGGACGAGCAGTACTTC. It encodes CASSRTGKDEQYF.

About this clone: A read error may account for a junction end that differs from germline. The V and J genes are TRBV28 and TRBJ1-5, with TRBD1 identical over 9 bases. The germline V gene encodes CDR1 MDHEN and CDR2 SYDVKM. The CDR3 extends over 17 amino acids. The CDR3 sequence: CASSSPDGTGTFQPQNF. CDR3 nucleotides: TGTGCCAGCAGTTCGCCGGATGGGACAGGGACTTTTCAGCCCCAGAATTTT.

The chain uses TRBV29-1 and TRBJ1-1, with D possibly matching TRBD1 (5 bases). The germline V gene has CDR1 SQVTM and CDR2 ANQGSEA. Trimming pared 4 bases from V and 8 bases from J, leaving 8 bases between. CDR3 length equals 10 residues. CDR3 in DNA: TGCAGCGTTGCGGCAGGGGAAGCTTTCTTT. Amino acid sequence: CSVAAGEAFF. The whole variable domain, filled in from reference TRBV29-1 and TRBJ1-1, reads SAVISQKPSRDICQRGTSLTIQCQVDSQVTMMFWYRQQPGQSLTLIATANQGSEATYESGFVIDKFPISRPNLTFSTLTVSNMSPEDSSIYLCSVAAGEAFFGQGTRLTVV.

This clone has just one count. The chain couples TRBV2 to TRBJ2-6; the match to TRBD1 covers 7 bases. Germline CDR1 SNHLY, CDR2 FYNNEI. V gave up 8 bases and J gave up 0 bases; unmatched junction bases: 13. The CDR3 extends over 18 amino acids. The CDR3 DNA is TGTGCCAGCGCCCGGGGTCGGGACAGAACCTCTGGGGCCAACGTCCTGACTTTC. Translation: CASARGRDRTSGANVLTF.

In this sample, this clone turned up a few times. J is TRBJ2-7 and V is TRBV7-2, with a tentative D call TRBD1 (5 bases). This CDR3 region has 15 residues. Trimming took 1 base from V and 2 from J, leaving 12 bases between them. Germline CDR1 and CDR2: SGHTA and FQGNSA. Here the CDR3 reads CASSLGPLGPYEQYF. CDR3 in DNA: TGTGCCAGCAGCTTAGGGCCTTTGGGGCCCTACGAGCAGTACTTC.

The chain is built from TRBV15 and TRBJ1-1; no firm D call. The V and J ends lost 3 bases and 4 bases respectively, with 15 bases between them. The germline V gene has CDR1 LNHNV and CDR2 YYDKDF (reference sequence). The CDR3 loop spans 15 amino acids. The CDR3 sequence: CATSRLGSEGTEAFF. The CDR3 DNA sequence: TGTGCCACCAGCAGGTTGGGGAGCGAAGGCACTGAAGCTTTCTTT.

For the CDR3, the DNA is TGTGCCAGCAGCATCGACAGGGTAAGTGGAAACACCATATATTTT. Its translation: CASSIDRVSGNTIYF. This chain links TRBV12-1 with TRBJ1-3; the table's D gene call, TRBD1, was not cross checked with the DNA. TRBV12-1 is a recognized pseudogene. The CDR3 loop spans 15 amino acids.

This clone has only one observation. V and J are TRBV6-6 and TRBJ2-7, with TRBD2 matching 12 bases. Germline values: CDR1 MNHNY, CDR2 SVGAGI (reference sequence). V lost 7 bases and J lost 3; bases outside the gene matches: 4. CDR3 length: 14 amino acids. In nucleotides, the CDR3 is TGTGCCAGCACCGGACTAGCGGGGAGCTACGAGCAGTACTTC. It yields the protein CASTGLAGSYEQYF.

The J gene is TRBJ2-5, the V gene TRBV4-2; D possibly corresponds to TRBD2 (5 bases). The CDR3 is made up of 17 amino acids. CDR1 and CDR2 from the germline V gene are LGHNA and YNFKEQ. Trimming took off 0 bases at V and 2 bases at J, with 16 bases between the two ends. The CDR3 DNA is TGTGCCAGCAGCCAAGAGAGAGGGTCGGTTAGTCAAGAGACCCAGTACTTC. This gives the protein CASSQERGSVSQETQYF.